These T cell receptor beta chains were read from a single sample in a study of CD8 T cells in Susac syndrome. TCRdb called the immunoSEQ multiplex PCR reads again in MiXCR, with one record for every CDR3 protein. The table lists some 120,000 distinct CDR3 sequences, about 95% of them singletons. The sample consisted of CD4+ T cells from PBMCs. Every receptor here comes from a human donor in good health. Each CDR3 is given with its conserved first and last residue. The order of the fields is CDR3 protein, CDR3 DNA, CDR3 length, J gene, V gene, D gene, clone size. The D gene is left open where the match is weak. Clone size is given for some rows only: seen once, a few or many times, or a class if the clone is expanded.

cdr3_aa: CASSQDRHKAFF; cdr3_nt: TGCGCCAGCAGCCAAGACAGGCACAAAGCTTTCTTT; cdr3_length: 12; j_call: TRBJ1-1; v_call: TRBV4-3; d_call: -; clone_size: -
cdr3_aa: CASSHRDGAGGYTF; cdr3_nt: TGTGCCAGCAGCCATCGAGACGGAGCTGGTGGCTACACCTTC; cdr3_length: 14; j_call: TRBJ1-2; v_call: TRBV3-1; d_call: -; clone_size: once
cdr3_aa: CASSLEPGVGFYGYTF; cdr3_nt: TGTGCCAGCAGCCTAGAACCGGGGGTCGGGTTTTATGGCTACACCTTC; cdr3_length: 16; j_call: TRBJ1-2; v_call: TRBV11-2; d_call: -; clone_size: -
cdr3_aa: CSGGTTADQPQHF; cdr3_nt: TGCAGCGGCGGGACCACCGCGGATCAGCCCCAGCATTTT; cdr3_length: 13; j_call: TRBJ1-5; v_call: TRBV29-1; d_call: -; clone_size: -
cdr3_aa: CASSYWDRANTEAFF; cdr3_nt: TGTGCCAGCAGTTACTGGGACAGGGCGAACACTGAAGCTTTCTTT; cdr3_length: 15; j_call: TRBJ1-1; v_call: TRBV6-5; d_call: TRBD1; clone_size: -
cdr3_aa: CASSQEPGRGYTF; cdr3_nt: TGTGCCAGCAGCCAGGAGCCTGGTCGGGGCTACACCTTC; cdr3_length: 13; j_call: TRBJ1-2; v_call: TRBV14; d_call: -; clone_size: -
cdr3_aa: CSVKGMEWGRSYEQYF; cdr3_nt: TGCAGTGTTAAGGGGATGGAGTGGGGTCGATCCTACGAGCAGTACTTC; cdr3_length: 16; j_call: TRBJ2-7; v_call: TRBV20-1; d_call: -; clone_size: -
cdr3_aa: CASSYSKTGSPGANVLTF; cdr3_nt: TGTGCCAGCAGTTACTCGAAGACAGGTTCACCTGGGGCCAACGTCCTGACTTTC; cdr3_length: 18; j_call: TRBJ2-6; v_call: TRBV6-5; d_call: -; clone_size: -
cdr3_aa: CSAMTGDGYTF; cdr3_nt: TGCAGTGCTATGACAGGTGATGGCTACACCTTC; cdr3_length: 11; j_call: TRBJ1-2; v_call: TRBV20-1; d_call: -; clone_size: -
cdr3_aa: CASSQPLAGRGNEQFF; cdr3_nt: TGTGCCAGCAGCCAACCATTAGCGGGACGCGGCAATGAGCAGTTCTTC; cdr3_length: 16; j_call: TRBJ2-1; v_call: TRBV3-1; d_call: TRBD2; clone_size: -
cdr3_aa: CAWTRLSFTDTQYF; cdr3_nt: TGTGCCTGGACCCGACTCTCTTTCACCGATACGCAGTATTTT; cdr3_length: 14; j_call: TRBJ2-3; v_call: TRBV30; d_call: -; clone_size: once
cdr3_aa: CSATRDNSGYTF; cdr3_nt: TGCAGTGCAACTCGGGACAACTCTGGCTACACCTTC; cdr3_length: 12; j_call: TRBJ1-2; v_call: TRBV20-1; d_call: -; clone_size: once
cdr3_aa: CASSQVGGVQETQYF; cdr3_nt: TGTGCCAGCAGCCAAGTAGGGGGGGTCCAAGAGACCCAGTACTTC; cdr3_length: 15; j_call: TRBJ2-5; v_call: TRBV3-1; d_call: -; clone_size: -
cdr3_aa: CASSASGTQANEQFF; cdr3_nt: TGTGCCAGCAGCGCATCGGGGACTCAGGCCAATGAGCAGTTCTTC; cdr3_length: 15; j_call: TRBJ2-1; v_call: TRBV7-2; d_call: -; clone_size: -
cdr3_aa: CASALGGVLTRAQHF; cdr3_nt: TGTGCCAGCGCCCTTGGTGGGGTCCTCACTAGGGCCCAGCATTTT; cdr3_length: 15; j_call: TRBJ1-5; v_call: TRBV2; d_call: -; clone_size: -
cdr3_aa: CASSLSVAGRTDTQYF; cdr3_nt: TGTGCCAGCAGTTTATCCGTAGCGGGAAGGACAGATACGCAGTATTTT; cdr3_length: 16; j_call: TRBJ2-3; v_call: TRBV27; d_call: TRBD2; clone_size: -
cdr3_aa: CASTLGGSSYEQYF; cdr3_nt: TGCGCCAGCACCTTGGGGGGAAGCTCCTACGAGCAGTACTTC; cdr3_length: 14; j_call: TRBJ2-7; v_call: TRBV5-1; d_call: -; clone_size: -
cdr3_aa: CASSLGQNNNEQFF; cdr3_nt: TGCGCCAGCAGCTTGGGACAGAATAACAATGAGCAGTTCTTC; cdr3_length: 14; j_call: TRBJ2-1; v_call: TRBV5-1; d_call: -; clone_size: -
cdr3_aa: CASSRRDYGYTF; cdr3_nt: TGTGCCAGCAGCCGTCGGGACTATGGCTACACCTTC; cdr3_length: 12; j_call: TRBJ1-2; v_call: TRBV12-3/TRBV12-4; d_call: -; clone_size: -
cdr3_aa: CSAGSDNTGELFF; cdr3_nt: TGCAGTGCCGGGAGTGACAACACCGGGGAGCTGTTTTTT; cdr3_length: 13; j_call: TRBJ2-2; v_call: TRBV20-1; d_call: -; clone_size: -
cdr3_aa: CASSLEQGMKTQYF; cdr3_nt: TGTGCCAGCAGCTTAGAGCAGGGGATGAAGACCCAGTACTTC; cdr3_length: 14; j_call: TRBJ2-5; v_call: TRBV7-2; d_call: -; clone_size: -
cdr3_aa: CASSIGGVGPINTEAFF; cdr3_nt: TGTGCCAGTAGTATAGGGGGGGTCGGACCGATTAACACTGAAGCTTTCTTT; cdr3_length: 17; j_call: TRBJ1-1; v_call: TRBV19; d_call: -; clone_size: -
cdr3_aa: CASSYRRLEGHQPQHF; cdr3_nt: TGTGCCAGCAGTTACCGCCGGCTGGAGGGCCATCAGCCCCAGCATTTT; cdr3_length: 16; j_call: TRBJ1-5; v_call: TRBV6-2/TRBV6-3; d_call: -; clone_size: -
cdr3_aa: CASSLLPHSNYGYTF; cdr3_nt: TGTGCCAGCAGCTTACTCCCACATTCTAACTATGGCTACACCTTC; cdr3_length: 15; j_call: TRBJ1-2; v_call: TRBV11-2; d_call: -; clone_size: -
cdr3_aa: CASSTDRGYGYTF; cdr3_nt: TGCGCCAGCAGCACGGACAGGGGCTATGGCTACACCTTC; cdr3_length: 13; j_call: TRBJ1-2; v_call: TRBV5-1; d_call: TRBD1; clone_size: -
cdr3_aa: CASSQDSRGLAVLAKNIQYF; cdr3_nt: TGTGCCAGCAGCCAAGATTCGAGGGGACTAGCGGTCCTAGCCAAAAACATTCAGTACTTC; cdr3_length: 20; j_call: TRBJ2-4; v_call: TRBV4-2; d_call: TRBD2; clone_size: -
cdr3_aa: CASSPPGGGLSGNTIYF; cdr3_nt: TGTGCCAGCTCACCTCCGGGAGGGGGCCTATCTGGAAACACCATATATTTT; cdr3_length: 17; j_call: TRBJ1-3; v_call: TRBV18; d_call: TRBD1; clone_size: -